This T cell receptor (beta chain) was observed in a study of cytomegalovirus exposure and HLA in healthy donors. Study-wide findings and caveats: It was in a later analysis that TCR association rates were seen to vary by HLA locus, highest for DRB1 and lowest for HLA-C. It was reported that TCR beta sequences correctly inferred the HLA-A and HLA-B alleles for most subjects.

This clone showed up just a few times. Its antigen is not known. The CDR3 consists of 14 residues. V lost 7 bases to trimming and J lost 0 bases, with 11 bases between them. The V gene's germline CDR1 is MNHNS and CDR2 SASEGT. PCR employed 60 Vbeta and 13 Jbeta primers. Assay: immunoSEQ multiplex PCR; the TCRdb copy retains only in-frame clones and omits some. The data contain roughly 180,000 clones, roughly 85% of them singletons. This chain links TRBV6-1 with TRBJ2-3; tentatively, D is TRBD2 (5 bases). The sequence derives from a male donor in good health and CMV-seronegative. The sequencing input was PBMCs. The DNA for the CDR3 is TGTGCCAGCACCCCGACGGGGAGCACAGATACGCAGTATTTT. This codes for CASTPTGSTDTQYF.